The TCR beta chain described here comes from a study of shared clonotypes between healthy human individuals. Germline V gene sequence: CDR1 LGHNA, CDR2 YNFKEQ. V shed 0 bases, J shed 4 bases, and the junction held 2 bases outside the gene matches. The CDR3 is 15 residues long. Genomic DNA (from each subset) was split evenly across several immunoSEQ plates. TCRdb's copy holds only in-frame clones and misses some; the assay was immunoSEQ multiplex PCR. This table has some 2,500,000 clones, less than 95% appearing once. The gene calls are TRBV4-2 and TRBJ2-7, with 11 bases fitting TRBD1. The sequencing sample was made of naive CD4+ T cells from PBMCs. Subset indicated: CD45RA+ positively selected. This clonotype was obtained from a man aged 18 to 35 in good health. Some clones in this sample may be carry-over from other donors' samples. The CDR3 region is CASSQDRDRGYEQYF. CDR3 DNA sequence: TGTGCCAGCAGCCAAGATCGGGACAGGGGGTACGAGCAGTACTTC.